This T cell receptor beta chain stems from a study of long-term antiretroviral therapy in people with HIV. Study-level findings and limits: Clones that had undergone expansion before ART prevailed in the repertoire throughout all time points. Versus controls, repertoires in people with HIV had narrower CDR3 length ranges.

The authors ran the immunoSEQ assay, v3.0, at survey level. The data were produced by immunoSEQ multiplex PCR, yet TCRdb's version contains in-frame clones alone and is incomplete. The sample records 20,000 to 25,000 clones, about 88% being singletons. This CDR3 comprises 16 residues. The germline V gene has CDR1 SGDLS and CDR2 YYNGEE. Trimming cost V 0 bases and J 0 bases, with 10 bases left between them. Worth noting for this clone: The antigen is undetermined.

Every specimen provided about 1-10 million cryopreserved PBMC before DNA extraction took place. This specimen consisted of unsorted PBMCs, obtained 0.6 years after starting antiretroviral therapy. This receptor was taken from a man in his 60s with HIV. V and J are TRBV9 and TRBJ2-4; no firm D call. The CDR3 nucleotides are TGTGCCAGCAGCGTAGGCACGACTCTAGCCAAAAACATTCAGTACTTC. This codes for CASSVGTTLAKNIQYF.